A single sample is the source of the 28 T cell receptor beta chains below, sequenced in a study of T cell responses to AZD1222 COVID-19 vaccine. Data came from immunoSEQ multiplex PCR; TCRdb stores just in-frame clones and leaves some out. The table records roughly 150,000 clones, nearly 95% of them present only once. The specimen was peripheral blood, collected on day 0 of AZD1222 vaccination. The receptor set was obtained from an adult in good health.

The chain has TRBV6-4 and TRBJ1-1, with D tentatively TRBD1 (5 bases). V was cut by 9 bases and J by 6 bases, with 11 bases left in between. Germline CDR1 is MRHNA and CDR2 is SNTAGT. The CDR3 has 11 residues. The CDR3 region is CARGTDPEAFF. CDR3 sequence (DNA): TGTGCCAGAGGGACGGACCCTGAAGCTTTCTTT.

This chain connects TRBV12-5 to TRBJ2-7, with TRBD1 identical over 11 bases. Germline-derived CDR1 and CDR2 are LGHNT and FRNRAP. The CDR3 spans 15 residues. Unmatched junction bases numbered 9, after V lost 6 bases and J lost 5 bases. As DNA, the CDR3 is TGTGCTAGTGGCCCGCCGGGACAGGGGGGCGACGAGCAGTACTTC. Protein: CASGPPGQGGDEQYF.

The chain recombines TRBV7-8 with TRBJ2-3; D perhaps matches TRBD1 (6 bases). CDR1 is SGHVS, CDR2 FQNEAQ, per germline. This CDR3 comprises 15 residues. The V and J ends lost 1 base and 4 bases respectively, with 12 bases between them. The DNA for the CDR3 is TGTGCCAGCAGCTTAGACAGGGAAGAGGCAGATACGCAGTATTTT. Its protein is CASSLDREEADTQYF.

CDR3 DNA sequence: TGTGCCAGCAGCTCTTATGATGAGGGAGCTGAAGCTTTCTTT. Amino acid sequence: CASSSYDEGAEAFF. This chain links TRBV27 with TRBJ1-1; D is unclear. Trimming shortened V by 6 bases and J by 6 bases, and 17 bases separated the two germline ends. CDR3 length equals 14 residues. Germline loops: CDR1 MNHEY, CDR2 SMNVEV (reference sequence).

The rearrangement links TRBV5-1 to TRBJ1-2, with 7 bases matching TRBD1. This CDR3 contains 14 residues. V shed 3 bases, J shed 6 bases, and the junction held 8 bases outside the gene matches. Germline lookup yields CDR1 SGHRS and CDR2 YFSETQ. CDR3 sequence (DNA): TGCGCCAGCAGCTCTAGGACAGGACGGAATGGCTACACCTTC. As protein: CASSSRTGRNGYTF.

The rearrangement joins TRBV11-2 to TRBJ2-3, with 9 bases aligning to TRBD1. Trimming took 5 bases from V and 1 from J; bases not matched to a gene: 16. The CDR3 totals 19 residues. Germline CDR1 SGHAT, CDR2 FQNNGV. CDR3: CASSPSRTGVPGGTDTQYF. CDR3 in DNA: TGTGCCAGCAGCCCCTCGCGGACAGGGGTCCCCGGAGGCACAGATACGCAGTATTTT.

A note on this clone: The junction departs from germline at one end; a sequencing error may be responsible. The V and J genes are TRBV29-1 and TRBJ2-5; 7 bases align to TRBD1. The CDR3 runs 12 residues. Germline V gene lookup returns CDR1 SQVTM and CDR2 ANQGSEA. In DNA, the CDR3 is TGCACCGTTCAAAGAGGGGGCGAGACCCAGTACTTC. Its protein is CTVQRGGETQYF.

The V call is TRBV10-3, the J call TRBJ1-6; D is ambiguous. CDR1 and CDR2 from the germline V gene are ENHRY and SYGVKD. Trimming took 0 bases from V and 5 from J, leaving 5 bases between them. The CDR3 totals 14 residues. The CDR3 region is CAISESIDNSPLHF. The CDR3 DNA reads TGTGCCATCAGTGAGTCGATAGATAATTCACCCCTCCACTTT.

V is TRBV27 and J is TRBJ2-7; the match to TRBD1 covers 8 bases. In germline, CDR1 is MNHEY, CDR2 SMNVEV (reference sequence). J was trimmed by 4 bases and V by 2 bases; bases with no gene match: 7. The CDR3 has 15 residues. The CDR3 nucleotides are TGTGCCAGCAGTTTACTTCAGGACAGGGTTTACGAGCAGTACTTC. Residues: CASSLLQDRVYEQYF.

CDR3 loop: CASSCDRRELQPQHF. The CDR3 bases are TGCGCCAGCAGTTGCGACAGGAGGGAGCTTCAGCCCCAGCATTTT. The chain combines TRBV10-1 with TRBJ1-5; maybe TRBD1 (6 bases). Trimming pared 5 bases from V and 6 bases from J, leaving 17 bases between. Germline-derived CDR1 and CDR2 are WNHNN and SYGVQD (reference sequence). The CDR3 extends over 15 amino acids.

This clone was seen just once. V gene TRBV5-6 combines with J gene TRBJ2-3; D is undetermined. The germline gives CDR1 SGHDT, CDR2 YYEEEE. Trimming cost V 4 bases and J 4 bases, with 13 bases left between them. CDR3 length: 14 amino acids. The DNA for the CDR3 is TGTGCCAGCAGCACGGTTGTTAACCCAGATACGCAGTATTTT. Translated, it gives CASSTVVNPDTQYF. Looking up the rest from reference TRBV5-6 and TRBJ2-3 gives the full variable domain: DAGVTQSPTHLIKTRGQQVTLRCSPKSGHDTVSWYQQALGQGPQFIFQYYEEEERQRGNFPDRFSGHQFPNYSSELNVNALLLGDSALYLCASSTVVNPDTQYFGPGTRLTVL.

The chain uses TRBV27 and TRBJ1-5; TRBD1 aligns across 8 bases. There are 16 residues in the CDR3. Germline loops: CDR1 MNHEY, CDR2 SMNVEV (reference sequence). With V trimmed by 6 bases and J by 1 base, 8 bases remained unmatched. The CDR3 DNA reads TGTGCCAGCAGAGGACAGGGTGTGAGGAGCAATCAGCCCCAGCATTTT. Translation gives CASRGQGVRSNQPQHF.

The J gene is TRBJ2-7, the V gene TRBV28; D might be TRBD1 (5 bases). CDR1 is MDHEN and CDR2 is SYDVKM in the germline V gene. V shed 6 bases and J shed 4 bases, with 7 bases lying between them. The length of the CDR3 is 11 residues. The CDR3 DNA sequence: TGTGCCAGCAGAAAGGGGTACGAGCAGTACTTC. It translates to CASRKGYEQYF.

The chain is built from TRBV21-1 and TRBJ1-1. TRBV21-1 is labeled a pseudogene. The CDR3 length is 13 residues. Here the CDR3 reads CASSLARSTEAFF. The CDR3 DNA reads TGTGCCAGCAGCCTCGCTAGGAGCACTGAAGCTTTCTTT.

The rearrangement uses TRBV19 and TRBJ2-7; either TRBD1 or TRBD2 may fit D (5 bases each). The germline V gene encodes CDR1 LNHDA and CDR2 SQIVND (reference sequence). This CDR3 comprises 13 residues. The V gene lost 8 bases and the J gene lost 3 bases, with 14 bases spanning the gap. Here the CDR3 reads CASSGTANYEQYF. The DNA of the CDR3 is TGTGCCAGTTCCGGGACGGCTAACTACGAGCAGTACTTC. Using reference TRBV19 and TRBJ2-7 for the parts outside the CDR3, the full variable domain is DGGITQSPKYLFRKEGQNVTLSCEQNLNHDAMYWYRQDPGQGLRLIYYSQIVNDFQKGDIAEGYSVSREKKESFPLTVTSAQKNPTAFYLCASSGTANYEQYFGPGTRLTVT.

V usage is TRBV4-1 and J usage is TRBJ2-2; 15 bases match TRBD2. This CDR3 is built from 20 residues. V shed 3 bases and J 2 bases; nucleotides not matched to a gene: 10. The germline gives CDR1 MGHRA, CDR2 YSYEKL. The CDR3 spells CASSHPLGLAGGDNTGELFF. CDR3 DNA sequence: TGCGCCAGCAGCCACCCTCTGGGACTAGCGGGAGGAGACAACACCGGGGAGCTGTTTTTT.

This chain uses TRBV28 with TRBJ2-5; 7 bases fit TRBD1. Germline V gene data show CDR1 as MDHEN and CDR2 as SYDVKM. The CDR3 has 12 amino acids. After removal of 8 bases from V and 2 bases from J, the junction contained 2 bases not matched to a gene. The DNA for the CDR3 is TGTGCCAGCGCAGGGGGTCAAGAGACCCAGTACTTC. This gives the protein CASAGGQETQYF. Complete variable domain (other parts from reference TRBV28 and TRBJ2-5): DVKVTQSSRYLVKRTGEKVFLECVQDMDHENMFWYRQDPGLGLRLIYFSYDVKMKEKGDIPEGYSVSREKKERFSLILESASTNQTSMYLCASAGGQETQYFGPGTRLLVL.

The V call is TRBV7-9, the J call TRBJ2-3, with D perhaps matching TRBD2 (6 bases). V dropped 2 bases and J dropped 4 bases, with 16 bases sitting between them. This CDR3 is built from 16 residues. Germline CDR1 SEHNR, CDR2 FQNEAQ (reference sequence). The CDR3 sequence is CASSLSGGSGADTQYF. For the CDR3, the DNA is TGTGCCAGCAGCTTATCCGGGGGAAGCGGTGCAGATACGCAGTATTTT.

This chain joins TRBV10-3 and TRBJ1-2; D gene ambiguous. V lost 7 bases and J 4 bases, leaving 7 bases between the germline ends. From germline, CDR1 is ENHRY and CDR2 SYGVKD. The CDR3 spans 11 residues. CDR3 nucleotide sequence: TGTGCCATCAAACAGATCTATGGCTACACCTTC. As protein: CAIKQIYGYTF.

The rearrangement links TRBV2 to TRBJ1-2; the match to TRBD1 covers 10 bases. Trimming took 7 bases from V and 4 from J; bases not matched to a gene: 9. Germline CDR1 is SNHLY and CDR2 is FYNNEI. The CDR3 loop spans 15 amino acids. CDR3 region: CASTKDRGTVYGYTF. Written as DNA, the CDR3 is TGTGCCAGCACCAAGGACAGGGGGACTGTCTATGGCTACACCTTC.

This chain links TRBV5-5 with TRBJ1-4, with D possibly matching TRBD1 (5 bases). The CDR3 totals 15 residues. V lost 1 base and J 5 bases, leaving 12 bases between the germline ends. Germline assignment: CDR1 SGHKS and CDR2 YYEKEE (reference sequence). The CDR3 sequence: CASSLLGGENEKLFF. CDR3 nucleotides: TGTGCCAGCAGCTTGTTGGGGGGAGAGAATGAAAAACTGTTTTTT.

The chain couples TRBV7-9 to TRBJ2-5; maybe TRBD2 (5 bases). V lost 6 bases, J lost 4 bases, and 12 bases lay in between. The germline V gene has CDR1 SEHNR and CDR2 FQNEAQ (reference sequence). The length of the CDR3 is 13 residues. The CDR3 DNA is TGTGCCAGCAGTATCCGGGATGGAGAGACCCAGTACTTC. It encodes CASSIRDGETQYF.

The chain uses TRBV19 and TRBJ1-1, with 11 bases lining up with TRBD1. Trimming at V came to 2 bases and at J to 0 bases, leaving 8 bases not matched to a gene. Looked up from germline, CDR1 is LNHDA and CDR2 is SQIVND (reference sequence). The CDR3 runs 18 residues. In nucleotides, the CDR3 is TGTGCCAGTAGTATACGAGGACAGGGGGCCGGATTGAACACTGAAGCTTTCTTT. Translated, it gives CASSIRGQGAGLNTEAFF.

This rearrangement joins TRBV7-9 to TRBJ1-4, with D possibly being TRBD1 (6 bases). The germline V gene has CDR1 SEHNR and CDR2 FQNEAQ (reference sequence). This CDR3 is built from 14 residues. The V end was cut by 2 bases, the J end by 10 bases, with 14 bases between. CDR3 protein: CASSLKGDPGKLFF. The DNA of the CDR3 is TGTGCCAGCAGCTTAAAGGGGGATCCTGGAAAACTGTTTTTT.

This chain joins TRBV5-1 and TRBJ2-1; 9 nucleotides match TRBD2. V was clipped by 0 bases and J by 4 bases; unmatched bases: 2. CDR1 and CDR2 (germline): SGHRS, YFSETQ. This CDR3 has 15 amino acids. In DNA form, the CDR3 reads TGCGCCAGCAGCTTGGCTAGCGGGGCTTACAATGAGCAGTTCTTC. This translates into CASSLASGAYNEQFF.

The chain uses TRBV18 and TRBJ1-2, with D maybe TRBD1 (5 bases). The length of the CDR3 is 15 residues. Germline V CDR1 and CDR2: KGHSH, LQKENI. The germline V and J ends were trimmed by 2 bases and 8 bases, with 18 bases remaining between them. CDR3 coding DNA: TGTGCCAGCTCACCAGAGAGACGGGACGTTCCAGGCTACACCTTC. Protein product: CASSPERRDVPGYTF. The entire variable domain, with the rest obtained from reference TRBV18 and TRBJ1-2, is as follows: NAGVMQNPRHLVRRRGQEARLRCSPMKGHSHVYWYRQLPEEGLKFMVYLQKENIIDESGMPKERFSAEFPKEGPSILRIQQVVRGDSAAYFCASSPERRDVPGYTFGSGTRLTVV.

This clone was observed a handful of times. The V gene is TRBV5-1, the J gene TRBJ2-2; D is unclear. The CDR3 length is 14 residues. The V and J ends lost 4 bases and 7 bases respectively, with 14 bases between them. CDR1 is SGHRS and CDR2 is YFSETQ in the germline V gene. The CDR3 region has the DNA TGCGCCAGCAGCATGGACGGAGTAGTCGGGGAGCTGTTTTTT. Encoded protein: CASSMDGVVGELFF. Looking up the rest from reference TRBV5-1 and TRBJ2-2 gives the full variable domain: KAGVTQTPRYLIKTRGQQVTLSCSPISGHRSVSWYQQTPGQGLQFLFEYFSETQRNKGNFPGRFSGRQFSNSRSEMNVSTLELGDSALYLCASSMDGVVGELFFGEGSRLTVL.

In this sample, this clone turned up once. J is TRBJ2-7 and V is TRBV13, with TRBD2 identical over 9 bases. The germline V gene has CDR1 PRHDT and CDR2 FYEKMQ (reference sequence). V lost 4 bases to trimming and J lost 6 bases; unmatched junction nucleotides: 4. This CDR3 region has 13 residues. The CDR3 DNA sequence: TGTGCCAGCAGCTCCGGGACTAGCAGCGAGCAGTACTTC. Translating gives CASSSGTSSEQYF.